These 10 T cell receptor beta chains share one sample of origin, sequenced in a study of OX40 agonist ivuxolimab in advanced cancers. TCRdb keeps only in-frame clones here, not all; method: immunoSEQ multiplex PCR. The sample contains under 100,000 clones, just under 95% of which appear only once. The sequencing here drew on CD4+ or CD8+ T cells sorted from blood, taken in a trial of the OX40 agonist ivuxolimab. The receptors originated from an adult with an advanced solid tumor such as melanoma, head and neck, liver or kidney cancer.

This chain joins TRBV7-2 and TRBJ2-7; D gene ambiguous. Germline assignment: CDR1 SGHTA and CDR2 FQGNSA. The CDR3 loop spans 13 amino acids. Trimming pared 5 bases from V and 5 bases from J, leaving 13 bases between. The CDR3 is CASSPGRAHEQYF. The CDR3 nucleotides read TGTGCCAGCAGCCCAGGACGCGCCCACGAGCAGTACTTC.

This chain links TRBV7-5 with TRBJ1-5. TRBV7-5 constitutes a pseudogene. This CDR3 region has 14 residues. The CDR3 reads CARSLCGRSRPQHF. In DNA form, the CDR3 reads TGTGCCAGAAGCTTATGCGGCAGATCTCGGCCCCAGCATTTT.

The chain couples TRBV5-4 to TRBJ2-7, with TRBD1 matching over 8 bases. This CDR3 is 15 amino acids long. CDR1 and CDR2 (germline): SGHNT, YYREEE (reference sequence). J lost 4 bases, V lost 4 bases, and 10 bases had no gene match. For the CDR3, the DNA is TGTGCCAGCAGCGCGGTCGGCCAGGGGGCGTACGAGCAGTACTTC. This encodes CASSAVGQGAYEQYF.

J is TRBJ2-7 and V is TRBV7-8; D is possibly TRBD1 (6 bases). From germline, CDR1 is SGHVS and CDR2 FQNEAQ. The CDR3 extends over 17 amino acids. V was shortened by 5 bases and J by 7 bases, with 27 bases between the two germline ends. This chain's CDR3 is CASSPPLGQRLFGEQYF. The CDR3 nucleotides read TGTGCCAGCAGCCCGCCGCTCGGACAGCGGTTGTTTGGTGAGCAGTACTTC.

As DNA, the CDR3 is TGTGCCAGCAGCTGGACTCCGGGACTAGCGGGAGGAGCCGGTACGCAGTATTTT. This translates into CASSWTPGLAGGAGTQYF. The rearrangement uses TRBV14 and TRBJ2-3; TRBD2 agrees at 15 bases. CDR1 and CDR2 (germline): SGHDN, FVKESK. The CDR3 has 18 residues. The ends lost 5 bases at V and 8 bases at J; junction bases unmatched: 14.

This chain links TRBV6-1 with TRBJ1-6; D not certain. V lost 1 base and J lost 6, with 10 bases in between. Germline V gene lookup returns CDR1 MNHNS and CDR2 SASEGT. This CDR3 is 15 amino acids long. The CDR3 here is CASSEVTDFNSPLHF. The DNA for the CDR3 is TGTGCCAGCAGTGAAGTCACAGACTTTAATTCACCCCTCCACTTT.

This chain joins TRBV11-2 and TRBJ1-3; tentative D call: TRBD1 (5 bases). Looked up from germline, CDR1 is SGHAT and CDR2 is FQNNGV. The length of the CDR3 is 16 residues. Trimming removed 1 base at V and 2 bases at J, with 12 bases between. The CDR3 loop reads CASSLATAGTGNTIYF. DNA for the CDR3: TGTGCCAGCAGCTTAGCGACTGCAGGGACTGGAAACACCATATATTTT.

The V call is TRBV5-6, the J call TRBJ2-1; 13 nucleotides align to TRBD2. Per germline, CDR1 SGHDT and CDR2 YYEEEE. The CDR3 runs to 17 residues. The J segment lost 7 bases and the V segment lost 0 bases, leaving 7 bases of the junction unmatched. The CDR3 loop is CASSLVFTSGGANEQFF. The DNA of the CDR3 is TGTGCCAGCAGCTTGGTCTTTACTAGCGGGGGGGCGAATGAGCAGTTCTTC.

V usage is TRBV29-1 and J usage is TRBJ1-1, with D maybe TRBD1 (6 bases). Between the trimmed V and J ends, which lost 1 base and 6 bases, there was a span of 9 bases. Germline V gene data show CDR1 as SQVTM and CDR2 as ANQGSEA. The CDR3 is made up of 12 amino acids. Here the CDR3 reads CSVEGQVSEAFF. DNA for the CDR3: TGCAGCGTTGAAGGACAGGTCTCTGAAGCTTTCTTT.

The genes are TRBV7-8 and TRBJ2-5; D gene unclear. The CDR3 spans 11 residues. Trimming cost V 8 bases and J 4 bases, with 8 bases left between them. The V gene's germline CDR1 is SGHVS and CDR2 FQNEAQ. In DNA form, the CDR3 reads TGTGCCAGCCTCCTGCGAGAGACCCAGTACTTC. Its protein is CASLLRETQYF.